The rows below give T cell receptor beta chains drawn from one sample of a study of CD8+CD57+ T cells in acquired aplastic anemia. MiXCR, applied by TCRdb to the reads, yields one record per CDR3 protein. This table holds roughly 160,000 distinct CDR3 sequences, 71% found once. The sample was sorted CD4+, CD8+, or CD8+CD57+ T cells (not recorded which) from PBMCs. The receptors stem from a human donor with aplastic anemia. Each CDR3 is given with its conserved first and last residue. A D gene is named only where the DNA matches it firmly. Expanded clones get a size class; other rows say once, few or many, or leave the size out.

clone size: -; V gene: TRBV5-4; J gene: TRBJ2-1; D gene: -; CDR3 DNA: TGTGCCAGCAGCCCGCGGGAAAGGGCGGCCGGGGAGCTGTTCTTC; CDR3 protein: CASSPRERAAGELFF
clone size: -; V gene: TRBV7-9; J gene: TRBJ2-5; D gene: -; CDR3 DNA: TGTGCCAGCAGTTTATGGGGAGAGGAGACCCAGTACTTC; CDR3 protein: CASSLWGEETQYF
clone size: -; V gene: TRBV15; J gene: TRBJ1-2; D gene: TRBD1; CDR3 DNA: TGTGCCACCAGCAGGCCGAAGGACAGGCGAGTAGACTACACCTTC; CDR3 protein: CATSRPKDRRVDYTF
clone size: once; V gene: TRBV20-1; J gene: TRBJ2-3; D gene: -; CDR3 DNA: TGCAGTGCTAAAGGGCGACCGGGGGCAGATACGCAGTATTTT; CDR3 protein: CSAKGRPGADTQYF
clone size: -; V gene: TRBV10-3; J gene: TRBJ2-3; D gene: -; CDR3 DNA: TGTGCCATCAGTGTGGGGACAGATACGCAGTATTTT; CDR3 protein: CAISVGTDTQYF
clone size: -; V gene: TRBV6-4; J gene: TRBJ2-3; D gene: TRBD2; CDR3 DNA: TGTGCCAGCAGTAGTGGCGGGGGGGACACAACAGATACGCAGTATTTT; CDR3 protein: CASSSGGGDTTDTQYF
clone size: -; V gene: TRBV9; J gene: TRBJ2-2; D gene: TRBD2; CDR3 DNA: TGTGCCAGCAGCACCCGACTAGCGGGAGGGGAGCTGTTTTTT; CDR3 protein: CASSTRLAGGELFF
clone size: -; V gene: TRBV25-1; J gene: TRBJ2-5; D gene: TRBD1; CDR3 DNA: TGTGCCAGCAGTGATCCGGGGACAGGGCCGAACCAAGAGGCCCAGTACTTC; CDR3 protein: CASSDPGTGPNQEAQYF
clone size: -; V gene: TRBV10-1; J gene: TRBJ2-5; D gene: -; CDR3 DNA: TGCGCCCAAGGGGTACCCACCCAAGAGACCCAGTACTTC; CDR3 protein: CAQGVPTQETQYF
clone size: -; V gene: TRBV20-1; J gene: TRBJ2-1; D gene: TRBD1; CDR3 DNA: TGCAGTGCCCCTCGGACAGGGGTGCAGTTCTTC; CDR3 protein: CSAPRTGVQFF
clone size: -; V gene: TRBV10-2; J gene: TRBJ1-1; D gene: -; CDR3 DNA: TGCGCCAGCAGTAAACTAAACACTGAAGCTTTCTTT; CDR3 protein: CASSKLNTEAFF
clone size: -; V gene: TRBV20-1; J gene: TRBJ2-1; D gene: -; CDR3 DNA: TGCAGTGCCGTCCGGGGCGTTGAGCAGTTCTTC; CDR3 protein: CSAVRGVEQFF
clone size: -; V gene: TRBV29-1; J gene: TRBJ2-1; D gene: -; CDR3 DNA: TGCAGCGTTTTGGGAGGCTCCTACAATGAGCAGTTCTTC; CDR3 protein: CSVLGGSYNEQFF
clone size: -; V gene: TRBV19; J gene: TRBJ1-5; D gene: -; CDR3 DNA: TGTGCCAGTAGTCCAAGGACCCTACGGAATCAGCCCCAGCATTTT; CDR3 protein: CASSPRTLRNQPQHF
clone size: -; V gene: TRBV20-1; J gene: TRBJ2-1; D gene: TRBD2; CDR3 DNA: TGCAGTGCCAGGGACTTTTCGCGGGGGAACTACAATGAGCAGTTCTTC; CDR3 protein: CSARDFSRGNYNEQFF
clone size: -; V gene: TRBV19; J gene: TRBJ2-7; D gene: TRBD1; CDR3 DNA: TGTGCCAGTAGTATAGATCGGACAGGATCCTACGAGCAGTACTTC; CDR3 protein: CASSIDRTGSYEQYF
clone size: -; V gene: TRBV19; J gene: TRBJ2-7; D gene: TRBD1; CDR3 DNA: TGTGCCAGTAGTAACCCCGAGACAGGGGCCGTTACCTACGAGCAGTACTTC; CDR3 protein: CASSNPETGAVTYEQYF
clone size: many; V gene: TRBV4-1; J gene: TRBJ1-2; D gene: -; CDR3 DNA: TGCGCCAGCAGCCAAGGACAGGTCTCTAACTATGGCTACACCTTC; CDR3 protein: CASSQGQVSNYGYTF
clone size: -; V gene: TRBV10-3; J gene: TRBJ1-5; D gene: -; CDR3 DNA: TGTGCCAGCAATTACAGGCCACCTTATAGCAATCAGCCCCAGCATTTT; CDR3 protein: CASNYRPPYSNQPQHF
clone size: once; V gene: TRBV12-3/TRBV12-4; J gene: TRBJ2-1; D gene: -; CDR3 DNA: TGTGCTAGTGGTTTGAGTTACAATGAGCAGTTCTTC; CDR3 protein: CASGLSYNEQFF
clone size: -; V gene: TRBV19; J gene: TRBJ2-2; D gene: -; CDR3 DNA: TGTGCCAGTAGTACCGAAGGACTCTACACCGGGGAGCTGTTTTTT; CDR3 protein: CASSTEGLYTGELFF
clone size: -; V gene: TRBV24-1; J gene: TRBJ1-2; D gene: TRBD1; CDR3 DNA: TGTGCCACCAGTGATTCAGGACAGGGTTTCTATGGCTACACCTTC; CDR3 protein: CATSDSGQGFYGYTF
clone size: once; V gene: TRBV24-1; J gene: TRBJ2-7; D gene: -; CDR3 DNA: TGTGCCACCAGTGACTCGGGACTCCACGAGCAGTACTTC; CDR3 protein: CATSDSGLHEQYF
clone size: -; V gene: TRBV24-1; J gene: TRBJ1-2; D gene: TRBD1; CDR3 DNA: TGTGCCACCAGTGGACAGGGGCTTGGCTACACCTTC; CDR3 protein: CATSGQGLGYTF
clone size: many; V gene: TRBV9; J gene: TRBJ2-1; D gene: TRBD2; CDR3 DNA: TGTGCCAGCAGCCTAGCGGGGGGTAAAAATGAGCAGTTCTTC; CDR3 protein: CASSLAGGKNEQFF
clone size: -; V gene: TRBV7-8; J gene: TRBJ2-5; D gene: -; CDR3 DNA: TGTGCCAGCAGCATACGCGGAGGGACGGCAAACCAAGAGACCCAGTACTTC; CDR3 protein: CASSIRGGTANQETQYF
clone size: few; V gene: TRBV7-3; J gene: TRBJ1-6; D gene: -; CDR3 DNA: TGTGCCAGCAGCTTAGTGGGGACCAATAATTCACCCCTCCACTTT; CDR3 protein: CASSLVGTNNSPLHF
clone size: -; V gene: TRBV20-1; J gene: TRBJ2-7; D gene: -; CDR3 DNA: TGCAGTGCTAACATTGGACACGGGAGTTACTACGAGCAGTACTTC; CDR3 protein: CSANIGHGSYYEQYF
clone size: -; V gene: TRBV6-4; J gene: TRBJ2-5; D gene: -; CDR3 DNA: TGTGCCAGCAGTGACGGGGGCGGTTCAGAGACCCAGTACTTC; CDR3 protein: CASSDGGGSETQYF
clone size: -; V gene: TRBV5-1; J gene: TRBJ1-5; D gene: -; CDR3 DNA: TGCGCCAACAGCCCCGCGGGGGATGGCAATCAGCCCCAGCATTTT; CDR3 protein: CANSPAGDGNQPQHF
clone size: -; V gene: TRBV29-1; J gene: TRBJ2-1; D gene: TRBD2; CDR3 DNA: TGCAGCGTTGAAGTCCTAGCGGGGGGCCATCTGTTCTTC; CDR3 protein: CSVEVLAGGHLFF
clone size: -; V gene: TRBV20-1; J gene: TRBJ1-2; D gene: -; CDR3 DNA: TGCAGTGCTCCACGTACCGACACCATTAATGGCTACACCTTC; CDR3 protein: CSAPRTDTINGYTF
clone size: once; V gene: TRBV5-1; J gene: TRBJ1-2; D gene: -; CDR3 DNA: TGTGCCAGCACCCACGACCTCGGTGGCGGCTATGGCTACACCTTC; CDR3 protein: CASTHDLGGGYGYTF
clone size: -; V gene: TRBV15; J gene: TRBJ2-4; D gene: -; CDR3 DNA: TGTGCCACCAGCAGAGCAGACGGGACGGTAGCCAAAAACATTCAGTACTTC; CDR3 protein: CATSRADGTVAKNIQYF
clone size: -; V gene: TRBV11-2; J gene: TRBJ2-7; D gene: TRBD2; CDR3 DNA: TGTGCCAGCAGCTCTGGACTAGCGGGGGACGAGCAGTACTTC; CDR3 protein: CASSSGLAGDEQYF
clone size: -; V gene: TRBV7-2; J gene: TRBJ1-2; D gene: -; CDR3 DNA: TGTGCCAGCAGGAAGCGAGGAGGGAACTATGGCTACACCTTC; CDR3 protein: CASRKRGGNYGYTF
clone size: -; V gene: TRBV29-1; J gene: TRBJ1-1; D gene: TRBD1; CDR3 DNA: TGCAGCGTTGGGACAGGAGTCGTGAACACTGAAGCTTTCTTT; CDR3 protein: CSVGTGVVNTEAFF
clone size: -; V gene: TRBV7-9; J gene: TRBJ2-5; D gene: -; CDR3 DNA: TGTGCCAGCAGCTTAGCGAGCAGCCAAGAGACCCAGTACTTC; CDR3 protein: CASSLASSQETQYF
clone size: -; V gene: TRBV6-1; J gene: TRBJ2-7; D gene: TRBD1; CDR3 DNA: TGTGCCAGCAGCACCGGGACAGACAACTACGAGCAGTACTTC; CDR3 protein: CASSTGTDNYEQYF
clone size: -; V gene: TRBV19; J gene: TRBJ2-3; D gene: -; CDR3 DNA: TGTGCCAGTAGTATAGGGGAACAGGGAGGGCAGTATTTT; CDR3 protein: CASSIGEQGGQYF
clone size: -; V gene: TRBV7-3; J gene: TRBJ1-1; D gene: -; CDR3 DNA: TGTGCCAGCAGCGTAGGGGCATACACCGAAGCTTTCTTT; CDR3 protein: CASSVGAYTEAFF
clone size: -; V gene: TRBV20-1; J gene: TRBJ2-7; D gene: TRBD2; CDR3 DNA: TGCAGTGCGCATCTAGCGGGGGCCTCCTACGAGCAGTACTTC; CDR3 protein: CSAHLAGASYEQYF
clone size: -; V gene: TRBV12-3/TRBV12-4; J gene: TRBJ2-5; D gene: -; CDR3 DNA: TGTGCCAGCAGGCTTGGGGGCGCAGGGGAGACCCAGTACTTC; CDR3 protein: CASRLGGAGETQYF
clone size: -; V gene: TRBV7-3; J gene: TRBJ1-5; D gene: -; CDR3 DNA: TGTGCCAGCAGCTTAGGCGTTATAAGGGGCGGAGGGCAGCCCCAGCATTTT; CDR3 protein: CASSLGVIRGGGQPQHF
clone size: -; V gene: TRBV12-3/TRBV12-4; J gene: TRBJ1-6; D gene: TRBD1; CDR3 DNA: TGTGCCAGCAGCTACACCGGGACAGATTCACCCCTCCACTTT; CDR3 protein: CASSYTGTDSPLHF
clone size: -; V gene: TRBV6-6; J gene: TRBJ2-3; D gene: -; CDR3 DNA: TGTGCCAGCAGTTACACGACGGGGGGGCCCGGGACAGATACGCAGTATTTC; CDR3 protein: CASSYTTGGPGTDTQYF
clone size: -; V gene: TRBV4-2; J gene: TRBJ2-3; D gene: -; CDR3 DNA: TGTGCCAGCAGCCAAGAACCCACAGATACGCAGTATTTT; CDR3 protein: CASSQEPTDTQYF